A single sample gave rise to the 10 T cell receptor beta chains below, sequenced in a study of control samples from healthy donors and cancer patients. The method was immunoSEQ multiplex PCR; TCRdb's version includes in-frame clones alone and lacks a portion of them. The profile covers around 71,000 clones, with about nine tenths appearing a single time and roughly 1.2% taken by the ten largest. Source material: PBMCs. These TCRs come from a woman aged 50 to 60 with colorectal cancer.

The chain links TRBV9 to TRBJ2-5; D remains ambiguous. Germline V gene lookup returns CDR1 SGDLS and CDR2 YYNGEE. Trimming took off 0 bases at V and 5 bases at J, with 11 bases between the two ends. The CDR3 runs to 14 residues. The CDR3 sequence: CASSVDVGRETQYF. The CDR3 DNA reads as TGTGCCAGCAGCGTAGATGTAGGAAGGGAGACCCAGTACTTC.

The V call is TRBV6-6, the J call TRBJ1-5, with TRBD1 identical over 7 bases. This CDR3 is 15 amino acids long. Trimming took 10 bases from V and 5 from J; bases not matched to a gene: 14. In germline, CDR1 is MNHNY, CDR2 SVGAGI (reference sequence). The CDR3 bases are TGTGCCACCGAAAGGGACAGAGGCTTCGATCAGCCCCAGCATTTT. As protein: CATERDRGFDQPQHF.

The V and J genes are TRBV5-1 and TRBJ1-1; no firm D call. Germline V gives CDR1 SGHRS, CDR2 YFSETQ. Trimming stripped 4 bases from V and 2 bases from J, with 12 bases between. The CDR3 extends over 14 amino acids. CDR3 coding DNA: TGCGCCAGCAGCCCCGACATATCCAACACTGAAGCTTTCTTT. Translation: CASSPDISNTEAFF. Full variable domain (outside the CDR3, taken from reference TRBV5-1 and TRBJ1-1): KAGVTQTPRYLIKTRGQQVTLSCSPISGHRSVSWYQQTPGQGLQFLFEYFSETQRNKGNFPGRFSGRQFSNSRSEMNVSTLELGDSALYLCASSPDISNTEAFFGQGTRLTVV.

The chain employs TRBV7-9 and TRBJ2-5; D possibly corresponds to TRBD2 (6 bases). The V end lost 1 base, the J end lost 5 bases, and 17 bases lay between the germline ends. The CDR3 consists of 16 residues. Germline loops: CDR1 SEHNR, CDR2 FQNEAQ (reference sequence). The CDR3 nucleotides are TGTGCCAGCAGCTTAGGTCCGGCCAGAGGGAGGGAGACCCAGTACTTC. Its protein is CASSLGPARGRETQYF.

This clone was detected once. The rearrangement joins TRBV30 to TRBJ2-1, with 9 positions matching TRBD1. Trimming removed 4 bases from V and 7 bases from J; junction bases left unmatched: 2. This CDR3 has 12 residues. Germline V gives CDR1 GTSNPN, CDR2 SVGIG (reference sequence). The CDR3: CAWTQGANEQFF. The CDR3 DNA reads TGTGCCTGGACACAGGGGGCTAATGAGCAGTTCTTC. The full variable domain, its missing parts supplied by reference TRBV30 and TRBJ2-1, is SQTIHQWPATLVQPVGSPLSLECTVEGTSNPNLYWYRQAAGRGLQLLFYSVGIGQISSEVPQNLSASRPQDRQFILSSKKLLLSDSGFYLCAWTQGANEQFFGPGTRLTVL.

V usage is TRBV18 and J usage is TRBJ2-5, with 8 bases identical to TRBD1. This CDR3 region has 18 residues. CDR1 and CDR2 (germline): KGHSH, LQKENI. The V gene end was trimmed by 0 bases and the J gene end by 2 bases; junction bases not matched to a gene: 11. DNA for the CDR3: TGTGCCAGCTCACCACCTAGGGGGCGGACAGGGCCACAAGAGACCCAGTACTTC. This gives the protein CASSPPRGRTGPQETQYF.

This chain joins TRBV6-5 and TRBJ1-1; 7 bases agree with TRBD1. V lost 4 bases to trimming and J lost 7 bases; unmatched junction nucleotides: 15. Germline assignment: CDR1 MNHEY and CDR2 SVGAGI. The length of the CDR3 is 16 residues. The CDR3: CASSSPGQSRRIEAFF. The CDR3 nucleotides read TGTGCCAGCAGTTCCCCGGGACAGAGCAGACGGATTGAAGCTTTCTTT.

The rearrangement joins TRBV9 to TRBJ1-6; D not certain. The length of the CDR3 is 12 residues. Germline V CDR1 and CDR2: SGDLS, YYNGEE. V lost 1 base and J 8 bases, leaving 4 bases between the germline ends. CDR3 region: CASSVKDSPLHF. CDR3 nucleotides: TGTGCCAGCAGCGTAAAGGATTCACCCCTCCACTTT. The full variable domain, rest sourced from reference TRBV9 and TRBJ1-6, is DSGVTQTPKHLITATGQRVTLRCSPRSGDLSVYWYQQSLDQGLQFLIQYYNGEERAKGNILERFSAQQFPDLHSELNLSSLELGDSALYFCASSVKDSPLHFGNGTRLTVT.

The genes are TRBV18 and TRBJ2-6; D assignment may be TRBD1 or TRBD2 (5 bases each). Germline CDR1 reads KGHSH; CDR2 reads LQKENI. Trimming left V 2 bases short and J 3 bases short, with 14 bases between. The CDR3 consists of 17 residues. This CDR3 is CASSPEAGSFGANVLTF. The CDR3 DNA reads TGTGCCAGCTCACCAGAGGCAGGGAGCTTTGGGGCCAACGTCCTGACTTTC.

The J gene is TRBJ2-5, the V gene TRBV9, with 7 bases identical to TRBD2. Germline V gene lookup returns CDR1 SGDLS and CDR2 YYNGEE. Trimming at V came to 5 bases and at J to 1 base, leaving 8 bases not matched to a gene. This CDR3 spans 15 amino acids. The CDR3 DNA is TGTGCCAGCAGACCTAGCGGAGCTATCCAAGAGACCCAGTACTTC. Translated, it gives CASRPSGAIQETQYF.